This TCR beta chain was captured in a study of blood T cell repertoires in COVID-19. Study summary: In Cohort 3, a recovered donor had either two negative PCRs, clearance, or symptom resolution. Samples taken during acute and convalescent COVID-19 were collected in the United States, Italy and Spain. Sources were T cells, B-cell-depleted T cells, or PBMCs; the material itself was cDNA or gDNA.

Germline CDR1 and CDR2: SNHLY and FYNNEI. The trim removed 4 bases at V and 1 base at J, leaving 3 bases unmatched. There are 15 residues in the CDR3. Source study methods: Researchers report that nucleated cell counts were estimated from reference gene primer amplification. TCRdb's table, derived via immunoSEQ multiplex PCR, lists solely in-frame clones and lacks some. That table is the source of V, J and clone size, and D and trimming were worked out from the DNA. Among 350,000 to 400,000 clones, more than 75% were seen once, and the ten largest hold around 1.9%. The TCR originated in a man in his forties or fifties in a cohort exposed to, infected with or recovered from COVID-19 (not recorded which). The chain recombines TRBV2 with TRBJ2-2; TRBD2 matches at 7 bases. The sequenced sample was PBMCs or T cells enriched from blood (not recorded which). The CDR3: CASSVGGVNTGELFF. CDR3 DNA sequence: TGTGCCAGCAGTGTGGGAGGGGTGAACACCGGGGAGCTGTTTTTT.